This T cell receptor beta chain came from a study of T cells after yellow fever vaccination. Synthesis of TCR cDNA relied on 5'RACE template switching, which attached a universal primer site and UMIs. MiXCR, run by TCRdb on the 5' RACE reads, gives a single entry per CDR3 protein. The sample consists of 300,000 to 350,000 distinct CDR3 sequences, approximately 3.9% of them appearing once. Findings and caveats of the study: After the booster, nearly 98% of CD4 and about nine tenths of CD8 primary-response clones were re-detected.

After removal of 0 bases from V and 6 bases from J, the junction contained 8 bases not matched to a gene. The CDR3 covers 16 residues. The germline CDR1 and CDR2 sequences are DFQATT and SNEGSKA (reference sequence). This clonotype was recorded a few times. Antigen: not known. The material sequenced was PBMCs, taken 5 days after the yellow fever booster vaccination. This sequence was found in a man aged 18-30 years who received the YFV17D yellow fever vaccine. This chain uses TRBV20-1 with TRBJ1-6; 7 bases are a match to TRBD1. CDR3 sequence: CSARDEKGAFNSPLHF. The CDR3 nucleotides are TGCAGTGCTAGAGATGAAAAGGGGGCCTTTAATTCACCCCTCCACTTT.